The 3 T cell receptor beta chains below all came from one sample that was sequenced in a study of blood T cell repertoires in COVID-19. Produced via immunoSEQ multiplex PCR; TCRdb's table is partial and in-frame only. The sample includes over 50,000 clones, roughly 86% of them seen just once. Sequenced: peripheral blood. Receptors were obtained from a man aged 70 or older with active COVID-19.

The rearrangement uses TRBV2 and TRBJ2-5, with no clear D. The CDR3 covers 18 residues. The germline V gene encodes CDR1 SNHLY and CDR2 FYNNEI. The V and J ends lost 2 bases and 4 bases respectively, with 23 bases between them. The CDR3: CASSEPPRGVRDGETQYF. The DNA for the CDR3 is TGTGCCAGCAGTGAACCCCCAAGAGGCGTAAGAGACGGAGAGACCCAGTACTTC.

This chain joins TRBV12-3 or TRBV12-4 and TRBJ2-7, with D tentatively TRBD2 (5 bases). V dropped 9 bases and J dropped 0 bases, with 12 bases sitting between them. The CDR3 is 13 amino acids. This chain's CDR3 is CASSRGYSYEQYF. The CDR3 DNA is TGTGCCAGTTCCCGGGGATACTCCTACGAGCAGTACTTC.

The V gene is TRBV5-1, the J gene TRBJ2-1, with TRBD2 matching 8 bases. The trim removed 0 bases at V and 9 bases at J, leaving 8 bases unmatched. CDR3 length: 15 residues. In germline, CDR1 is SGHRS, CDR2 YFSETQ. The CDR3 DNA is TGCGCCAGCAGCTTGGGGGGCGGGGGGACCGGTGAGCAGTTCTTC. It translates to CASSLGGGGTGEQFF.